The clone carrying this T cell receptor beta chain was found many times. Antigen: not known. The sample's time point: pre-sensitization, week 0. The treatment here: therapeutic diphenylcyclopropenone sensitization with weekly scalp DPC. The study's library attached unique molecular identifiers to single cDNA molecules. Each CDR3 protein is one row after TCRdb ran MiXCR on the RACE reads. This table holds 80,000 to 100,000 distinct CDR3 sequences, 11% found once. The data are from a study of human T cells and chemical hapten exposure. The CDR3 runs to 13 residues. Looked up from germline, CDR1 is SGHTA and CDR2 is FQGNSA. V lost 1 base and J 8 bases, leaving 11 bases between the germline ends. Findings and limits, study-wide: DPC sensitization produced no change in TCRs with frequency above 1 in 1000. While controls formed fewer of them, expanded TCRs formed significantly more large CDR3 similarity clusters.

This clonotype was obtained from a woman in her sixties with alopecia areata. Some clones in this sample may be carry-over from other donors' samples. The input for sequencing was whole blood, taken in connection with sensitization to the hapten diphenylcyclopropenone (DPC). The chain joins TRBV7-2 to TRBJ1-1, with D uncertain. The CDR3 here is CASSLEAGPEAFF. The CDR3 DNA reads TGTGCCAGCAGCTTAGAGGCAGGCCCAGAAGCTTTCTTT.